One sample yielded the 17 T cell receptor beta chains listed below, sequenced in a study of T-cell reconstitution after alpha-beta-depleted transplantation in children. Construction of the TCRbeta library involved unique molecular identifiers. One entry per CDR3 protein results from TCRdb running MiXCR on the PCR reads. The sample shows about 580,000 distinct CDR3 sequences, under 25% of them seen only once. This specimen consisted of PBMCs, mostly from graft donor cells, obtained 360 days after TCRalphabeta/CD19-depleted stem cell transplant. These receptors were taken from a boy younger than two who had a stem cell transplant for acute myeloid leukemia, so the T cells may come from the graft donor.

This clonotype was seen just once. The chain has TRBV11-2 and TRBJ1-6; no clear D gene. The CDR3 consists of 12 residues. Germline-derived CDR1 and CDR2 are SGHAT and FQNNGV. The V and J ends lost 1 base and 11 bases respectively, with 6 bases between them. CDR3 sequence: CASSLGITPLHF. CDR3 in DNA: TGTGCCAGCAGCTTAGGTATAACACCCCTCCACTTT.

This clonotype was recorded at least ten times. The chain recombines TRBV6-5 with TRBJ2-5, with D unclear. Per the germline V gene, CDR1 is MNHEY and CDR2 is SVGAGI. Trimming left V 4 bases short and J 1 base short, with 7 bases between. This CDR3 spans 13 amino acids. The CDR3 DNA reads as TGTGCCAGCAGTTTCGCAATCCAAGAGACCCAGTACTTC. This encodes CASSFAIQETQYF.

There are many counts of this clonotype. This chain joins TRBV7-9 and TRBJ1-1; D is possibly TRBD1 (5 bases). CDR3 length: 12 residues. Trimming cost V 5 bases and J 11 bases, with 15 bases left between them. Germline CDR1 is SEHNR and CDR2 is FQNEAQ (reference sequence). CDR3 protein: CASSQGSGKAFF. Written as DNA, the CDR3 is TGTGCCAGCAGCCAGGGCTCCGGCAAGGCTTTCTTT.

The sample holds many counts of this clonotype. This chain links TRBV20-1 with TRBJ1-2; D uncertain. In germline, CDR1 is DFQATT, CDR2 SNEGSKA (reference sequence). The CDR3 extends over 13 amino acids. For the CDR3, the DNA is TGCAGCAAGCTAGGCGGGCCGCTTTATGGCTACACCTTC. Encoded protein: CSKLGGPLYGYTF.

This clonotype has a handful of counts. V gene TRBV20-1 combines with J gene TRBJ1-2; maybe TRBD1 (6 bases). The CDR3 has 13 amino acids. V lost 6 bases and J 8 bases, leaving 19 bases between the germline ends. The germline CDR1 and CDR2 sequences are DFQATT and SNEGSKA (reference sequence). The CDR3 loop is CSAPKAGAEGYTF. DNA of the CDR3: TGCAGTGCCCCGAAGGCAGGGGCGGAAGGCTACACCTTC.

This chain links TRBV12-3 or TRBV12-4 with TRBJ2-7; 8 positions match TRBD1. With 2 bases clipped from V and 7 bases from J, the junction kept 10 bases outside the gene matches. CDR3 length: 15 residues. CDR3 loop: CASSLFGQGAQEQYF. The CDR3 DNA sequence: TGTGCCAGCAGTTTATTTGGGCAGGGGGCGCAGGAGCAGTACTTC.

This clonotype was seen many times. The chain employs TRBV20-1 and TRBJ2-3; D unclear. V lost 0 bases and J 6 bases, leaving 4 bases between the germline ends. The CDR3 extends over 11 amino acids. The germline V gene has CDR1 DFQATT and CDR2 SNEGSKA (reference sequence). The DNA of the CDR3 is TGCAGTGCTAGAGATTGGGATACGCAGTATTTT. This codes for CSARDWDTQYF.

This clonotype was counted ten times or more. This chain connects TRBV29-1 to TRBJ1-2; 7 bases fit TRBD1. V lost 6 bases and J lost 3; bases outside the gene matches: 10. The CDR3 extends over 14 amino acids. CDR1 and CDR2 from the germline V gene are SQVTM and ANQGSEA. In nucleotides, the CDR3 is TGCAGCGTCGACAAATCAGGGACAGACTATGGCTACACCTTC. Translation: CSVDKSGTDYGYTF.

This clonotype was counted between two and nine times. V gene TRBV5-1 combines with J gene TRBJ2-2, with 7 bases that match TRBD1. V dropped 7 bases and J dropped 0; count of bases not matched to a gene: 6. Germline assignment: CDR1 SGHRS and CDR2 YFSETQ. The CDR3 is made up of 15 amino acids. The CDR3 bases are TGCGCCAGCGACAGGGAGCCTGCGAACACCGGGGAGCTGTTTTTT. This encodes CASDREPANTGELFF.

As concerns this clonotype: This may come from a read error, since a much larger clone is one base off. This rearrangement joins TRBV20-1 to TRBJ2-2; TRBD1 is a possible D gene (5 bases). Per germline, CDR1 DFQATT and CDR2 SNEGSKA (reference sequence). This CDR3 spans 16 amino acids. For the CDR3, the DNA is TGCTGTGCTAGAGCTCCTGACAGATTTAACACCGGGGAGCTGTTTTTT. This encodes CCARAPDRFNTGELFF.

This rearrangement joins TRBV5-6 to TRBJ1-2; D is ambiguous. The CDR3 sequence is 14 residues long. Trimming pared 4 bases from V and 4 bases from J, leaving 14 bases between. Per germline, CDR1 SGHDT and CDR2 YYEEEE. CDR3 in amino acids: CASSPSSRGYGYTF. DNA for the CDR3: TGTGCCAGCAGCCCGAGTTCACGGGGCTATGGCTACACCTTC.

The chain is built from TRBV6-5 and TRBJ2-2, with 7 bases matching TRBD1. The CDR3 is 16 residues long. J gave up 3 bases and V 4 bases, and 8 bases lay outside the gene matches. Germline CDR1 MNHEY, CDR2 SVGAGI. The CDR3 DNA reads TGTGCCAGCAGTTCGCGGCCAGGGACAGACACCGGGGAGCTGTTTTTT. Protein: CASSSRPGTDTGELFF.

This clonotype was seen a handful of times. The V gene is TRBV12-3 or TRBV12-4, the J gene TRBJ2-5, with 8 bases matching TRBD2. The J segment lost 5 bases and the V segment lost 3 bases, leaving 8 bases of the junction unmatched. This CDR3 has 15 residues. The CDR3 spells CASSFTGGAGETQYF. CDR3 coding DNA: TGTGCCAGCAGTTTTACCGGGGGGGCTGGGGAGACCCAGTACTTC.

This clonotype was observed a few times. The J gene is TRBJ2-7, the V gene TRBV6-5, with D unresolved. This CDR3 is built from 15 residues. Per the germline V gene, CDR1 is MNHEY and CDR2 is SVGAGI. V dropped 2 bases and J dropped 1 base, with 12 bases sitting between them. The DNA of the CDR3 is TGTGCCAGCAGTTACGAATTGGGCCAGTCCTACGAGCAGTACTTC. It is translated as CASSYELGQSYEQYF.

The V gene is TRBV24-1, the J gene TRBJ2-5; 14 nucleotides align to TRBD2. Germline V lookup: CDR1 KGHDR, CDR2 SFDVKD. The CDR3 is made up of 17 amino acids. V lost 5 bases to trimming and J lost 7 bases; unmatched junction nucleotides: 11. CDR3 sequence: CATSAETTSGGEGTQYF. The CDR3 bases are TGTGCCACCAGTGCGGAGACGACTAGCGGGGGGGAAGGGACCCAGTACTTC.

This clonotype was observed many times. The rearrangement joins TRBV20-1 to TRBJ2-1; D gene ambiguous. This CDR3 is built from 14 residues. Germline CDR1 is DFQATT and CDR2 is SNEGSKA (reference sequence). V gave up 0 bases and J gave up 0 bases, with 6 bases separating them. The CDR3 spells CSARDRPSYNEQFF. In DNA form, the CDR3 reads TGCAGTGCTAGAGATCGGCCCTCCTACAATGAGCAGTTCTTC.

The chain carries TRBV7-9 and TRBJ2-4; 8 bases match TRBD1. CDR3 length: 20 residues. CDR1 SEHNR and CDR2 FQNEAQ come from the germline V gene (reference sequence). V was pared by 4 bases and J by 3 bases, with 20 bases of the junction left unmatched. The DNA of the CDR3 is TGTGCCAGCAGCTCCTCTGCGCAGGGGGCCTTGGAAACCGACAAAAACATTCAGTACTTC. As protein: CASSSSAQGALETDKNIQYF.